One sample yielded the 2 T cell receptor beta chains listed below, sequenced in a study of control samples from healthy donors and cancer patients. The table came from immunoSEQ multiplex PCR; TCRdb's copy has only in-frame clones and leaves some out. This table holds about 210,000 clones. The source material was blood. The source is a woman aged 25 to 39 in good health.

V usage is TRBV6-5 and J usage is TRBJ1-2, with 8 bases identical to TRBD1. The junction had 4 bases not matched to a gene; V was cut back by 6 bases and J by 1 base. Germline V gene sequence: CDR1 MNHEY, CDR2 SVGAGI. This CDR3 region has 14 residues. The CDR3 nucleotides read TGTGCCAGCAGCCAGGACAGGGTTAACTATGGCTACACCTTC. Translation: CASSQDRVNYGYTF.

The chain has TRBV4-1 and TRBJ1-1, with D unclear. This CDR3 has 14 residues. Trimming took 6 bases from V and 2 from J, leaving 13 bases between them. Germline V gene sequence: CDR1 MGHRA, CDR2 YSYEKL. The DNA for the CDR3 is TGCGCCAGCAGATCGGTGGGTTCTAACACTGAAGCTTTCTTT. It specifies CASRSVGSNTEAFF.